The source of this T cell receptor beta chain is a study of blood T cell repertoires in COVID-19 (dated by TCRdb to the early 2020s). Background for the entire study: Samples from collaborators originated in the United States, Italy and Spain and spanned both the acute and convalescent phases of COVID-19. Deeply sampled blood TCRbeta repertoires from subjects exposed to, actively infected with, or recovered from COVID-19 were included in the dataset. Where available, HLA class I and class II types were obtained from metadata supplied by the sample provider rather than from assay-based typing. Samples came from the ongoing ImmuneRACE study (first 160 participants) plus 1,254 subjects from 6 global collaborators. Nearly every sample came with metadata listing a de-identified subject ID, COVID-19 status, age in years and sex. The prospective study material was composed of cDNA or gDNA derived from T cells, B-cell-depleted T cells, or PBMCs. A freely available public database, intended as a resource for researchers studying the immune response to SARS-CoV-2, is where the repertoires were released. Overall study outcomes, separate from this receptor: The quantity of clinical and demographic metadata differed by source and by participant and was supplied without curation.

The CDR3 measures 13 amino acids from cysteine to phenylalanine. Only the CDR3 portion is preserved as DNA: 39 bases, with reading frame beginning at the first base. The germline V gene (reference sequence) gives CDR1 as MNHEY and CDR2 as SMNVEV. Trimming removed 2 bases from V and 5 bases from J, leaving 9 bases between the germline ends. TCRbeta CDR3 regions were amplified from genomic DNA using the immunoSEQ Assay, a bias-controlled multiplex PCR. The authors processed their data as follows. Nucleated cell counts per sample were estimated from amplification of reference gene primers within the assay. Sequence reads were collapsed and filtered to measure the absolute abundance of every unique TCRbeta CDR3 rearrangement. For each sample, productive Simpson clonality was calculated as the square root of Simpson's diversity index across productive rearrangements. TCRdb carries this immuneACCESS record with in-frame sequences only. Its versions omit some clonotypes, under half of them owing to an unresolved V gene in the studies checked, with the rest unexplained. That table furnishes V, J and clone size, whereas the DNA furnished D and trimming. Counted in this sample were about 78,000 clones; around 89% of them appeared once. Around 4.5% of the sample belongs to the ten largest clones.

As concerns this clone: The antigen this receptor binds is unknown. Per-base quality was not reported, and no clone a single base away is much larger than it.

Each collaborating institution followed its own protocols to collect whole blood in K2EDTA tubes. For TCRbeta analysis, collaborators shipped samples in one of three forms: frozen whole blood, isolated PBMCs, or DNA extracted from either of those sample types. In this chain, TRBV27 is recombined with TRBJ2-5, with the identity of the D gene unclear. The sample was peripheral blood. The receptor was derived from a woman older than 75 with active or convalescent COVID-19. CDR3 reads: CASSLVHLETQYF. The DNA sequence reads TGTGCCAGCAGTTTAGTCCACTTGGAGACCCAGTACTTC.